This passage covers 2 T cell receptor beta chains from one sample sequenced in a study of blood T cells in healthy people across ages. Primers used in a second PCR of about 6 to 12 cycles were a sample-barcoded 5' primer and a J-beta primer mix. TCRdb reanalysed the 5' RACE reads using MiXCR and keeps one entry per CDR3 protein. The data show around 780,000 distinct CDR3 sequences, just over 55% seen once. Sequencing used blood. These receptors came from a man aged 35 to 55 in good health.

This clonotype was observed a handful of times. V and J are TRBV20-1 and TRBJ2-6; the D is unclear. The CDR3 is 15 amino acids. Germline V lookup: CDR1 DFQATT, CDR2 SNEGSKA (reference sequence). Between the trimmed V and J ends, which lost 6 bases and 0 bases, there was a span of 12 bases. This CDR3 reads CSAQLPPSGANVLTF. In DNA, the CDR3 is TGCAGTGCCCAACTACCTCCCTCTGGGGCCAACGTCCTGACTTTC.

In its sample, this clonotype was seen a few times. The rearrangement uses TRBV2 and TRBJ2-7, with D perhaps TRBD1 (6 bases). V shed 1 base and J shed 4 bases, with 14 bases lying between them. Germline V gene lookup returns CDR1 SNHLY and CDR2 FYNNEI. This CDR3 is built from 15 residues. For the CDR3, the DNA is TGTGCCAGCAGTGAAGGACAGGCAGAGGGATACGAGCAGTACTTC. Protein product: CASSEGQAEGYEQYF.